This TCR beta chain was observed in a study of control samples from healthy donors and cancer patients. The V gene end was trimmed by 0 bases and the J gene end by 0 bases; junction bases not matched to a gene: 6. Germline lookup yields CDR1 MGHRA and CDR2 YSYEKL. This CDR3 contains 17 residues. The repertoire was sequenced with immunoSEQ multiplex PCR; TCRdb's copy has only in-frame clones and lacks some. In the table there are over 100,000 clones, around 90% of which are singletons. Sample: blood. The rearrangement links TRBV4-1 to TRBJ2-3; 7 nucleotides align to TRBD2. The TCR originated in a man aged 40-49 years in good health. The CDR3 nucleotides are TGCGCCAGCAGCCAAGACGGCGGGGGAGCGAGCACAGATACGCAGTATTTT. Translated, it gives CASSQDGGGASTDTQYF.